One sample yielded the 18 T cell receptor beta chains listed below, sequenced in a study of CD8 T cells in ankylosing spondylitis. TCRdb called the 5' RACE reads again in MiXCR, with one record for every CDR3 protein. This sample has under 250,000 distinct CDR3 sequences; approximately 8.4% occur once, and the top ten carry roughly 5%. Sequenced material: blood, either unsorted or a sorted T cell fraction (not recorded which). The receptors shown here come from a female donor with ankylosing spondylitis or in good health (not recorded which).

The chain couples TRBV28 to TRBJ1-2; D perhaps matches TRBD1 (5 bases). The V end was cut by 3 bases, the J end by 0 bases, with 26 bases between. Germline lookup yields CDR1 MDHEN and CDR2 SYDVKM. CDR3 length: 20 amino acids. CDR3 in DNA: TGTGCCAGCAGTTTCTTTTCCAACGTTGCAGGGAACCTAGCTAACTATGGCTACACCTTC. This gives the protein CASSFFSNVAGNLANYGYTF.

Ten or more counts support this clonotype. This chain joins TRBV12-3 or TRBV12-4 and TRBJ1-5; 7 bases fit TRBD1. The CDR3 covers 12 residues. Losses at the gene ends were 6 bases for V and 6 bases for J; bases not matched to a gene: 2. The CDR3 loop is CASRNRGQPQHF. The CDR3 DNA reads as TGTGCCAGCAGGAACAGGGGTCAGCCCCAGCATTTT.

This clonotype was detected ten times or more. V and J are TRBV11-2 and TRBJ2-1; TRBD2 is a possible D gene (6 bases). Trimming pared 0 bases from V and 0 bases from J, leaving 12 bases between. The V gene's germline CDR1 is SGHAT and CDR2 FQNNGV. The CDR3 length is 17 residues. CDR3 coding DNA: TGTGCCAGCAGCTTAGAATCCGGGAGCCTCTCCTACAATGAGCAGTTCTTC. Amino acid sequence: CASSLESGSLSYNEQFF.

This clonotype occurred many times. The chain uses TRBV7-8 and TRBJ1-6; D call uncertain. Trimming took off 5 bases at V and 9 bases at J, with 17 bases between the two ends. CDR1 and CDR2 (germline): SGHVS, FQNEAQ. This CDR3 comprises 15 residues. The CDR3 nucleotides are TGTGCCAGCAGCCCGAATGAGGCGAATGGTTCACCCCTCCACTTT. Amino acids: CASSPNEANGSPLHF.

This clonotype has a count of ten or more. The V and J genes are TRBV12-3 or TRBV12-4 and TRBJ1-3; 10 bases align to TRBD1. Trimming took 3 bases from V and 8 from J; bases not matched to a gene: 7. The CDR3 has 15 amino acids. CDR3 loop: CASSFQTGGSDTIYF. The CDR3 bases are TGTGCCAGCAGTTTCCAGACAGGGGGCAGCGACACCATATATTTT.

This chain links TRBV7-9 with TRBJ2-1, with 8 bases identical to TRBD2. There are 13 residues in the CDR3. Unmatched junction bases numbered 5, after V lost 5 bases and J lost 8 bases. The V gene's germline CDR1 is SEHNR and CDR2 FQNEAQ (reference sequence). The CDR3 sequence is CASSPGTSYEQFF. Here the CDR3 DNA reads TGTGCCAGCAGCCCGGGGACTAGTTATGAGCAGTTCTTC. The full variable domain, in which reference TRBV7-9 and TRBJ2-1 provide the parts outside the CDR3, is DTGVSQNPRHKITKRGQNVTFRCDPISEHNRLYWYRQTLGQGPEFLTYFQNEAQLEKSRLLSDRFSAERPKGSFSTLEIQRTEQGDSAMYLCASSPGTSYEQFFGPGTRLTVL.

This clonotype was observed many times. CDR3 residues: CASSQGLAGLYNEQFF. The CDR3 DNA reads TGCGCCAGCAGCCAAGGACTAGCGGGTCTCTACAATGAGCAGTTCTTC. The chain has TRBV4-3 and TRBJ2-1; 10 bases align to TRBD2. This CDR3 contains 16 residues. Germline trimming cut 1 base from V and 3 bases from J; bases unmatched to any gene: 3. Germline V gene sequence: CDR1 LGHNA, CDR2 YSLEER.

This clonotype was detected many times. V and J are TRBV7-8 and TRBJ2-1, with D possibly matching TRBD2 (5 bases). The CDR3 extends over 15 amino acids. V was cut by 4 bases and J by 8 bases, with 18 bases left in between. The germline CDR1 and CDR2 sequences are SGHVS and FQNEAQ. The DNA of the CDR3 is TGTGCCAGCAGCTCGAGTGGTGTCGAGGGCGATGAGCAGTTCTTC. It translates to CASSSSGVEGDEQFF.

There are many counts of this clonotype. The CDR3 DNA reads as TGCGCCAGCAGCTTGGATGGGCTCTCTGGAAACACCATATATTTT. Translation: CASSLDGLSGNTIYF. This rearrangement joins TRBV5-1 to TRBJ1-3; D is ambiguous. There are 15 residues in the CDR3. Germline loops: CDR1 SGHRS, CDR2 YFSETQ. Trimming removed 0 bases at V and 0 bases at J, with 7 bases between.

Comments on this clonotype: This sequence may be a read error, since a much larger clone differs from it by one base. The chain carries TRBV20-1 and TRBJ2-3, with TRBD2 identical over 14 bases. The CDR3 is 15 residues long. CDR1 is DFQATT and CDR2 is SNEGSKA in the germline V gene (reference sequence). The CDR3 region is CTAEGLAGGTDTQYF. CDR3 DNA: TGCACTGCTGAGGGACTAGCGGGAGGCACAGATACGCAGTATTTT.

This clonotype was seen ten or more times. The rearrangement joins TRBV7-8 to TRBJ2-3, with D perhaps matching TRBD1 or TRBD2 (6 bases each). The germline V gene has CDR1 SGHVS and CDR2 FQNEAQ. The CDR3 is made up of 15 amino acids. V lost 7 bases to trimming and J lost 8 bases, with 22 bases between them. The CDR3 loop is CASTTGRGRQSTQYF. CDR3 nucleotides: TGTGCCAGCACCACAGGCCGGGGGCGACAGAGTACGCAGTATTTT.

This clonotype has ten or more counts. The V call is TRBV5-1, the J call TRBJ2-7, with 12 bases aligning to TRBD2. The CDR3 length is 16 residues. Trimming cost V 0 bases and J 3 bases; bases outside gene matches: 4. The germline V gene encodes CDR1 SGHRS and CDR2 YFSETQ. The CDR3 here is CASSLGTSGRLYEQYF. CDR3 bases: TGCGCCAGCAGCTTGGGTACTAGCGGGAGGCTCTACGAGCAGTACTTC.

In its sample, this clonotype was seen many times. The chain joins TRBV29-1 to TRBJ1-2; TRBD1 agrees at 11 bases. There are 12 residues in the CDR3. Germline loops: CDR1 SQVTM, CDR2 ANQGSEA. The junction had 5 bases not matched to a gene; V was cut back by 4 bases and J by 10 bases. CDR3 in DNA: TGCAGCGTTGCGGGGGGACAGGGGGTCTACACCTTC. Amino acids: CSVAGGQGVYTF.

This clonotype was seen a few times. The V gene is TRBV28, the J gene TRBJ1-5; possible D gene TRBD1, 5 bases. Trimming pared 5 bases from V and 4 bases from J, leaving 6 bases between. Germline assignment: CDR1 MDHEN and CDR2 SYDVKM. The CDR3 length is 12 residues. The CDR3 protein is CASSTGNQPQHF. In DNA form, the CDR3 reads TGTGCCAGCAGTACAGGAAATCAGCCCCAGCATTTT.

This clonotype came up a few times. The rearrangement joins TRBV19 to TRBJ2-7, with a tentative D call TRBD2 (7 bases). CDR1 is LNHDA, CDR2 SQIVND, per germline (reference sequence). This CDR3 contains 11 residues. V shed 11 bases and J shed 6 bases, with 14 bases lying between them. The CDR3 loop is CAPRGGGEQYF. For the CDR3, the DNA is TGTGCCCCCAGGGGAGGGGGCGAGCAGTACTTC.

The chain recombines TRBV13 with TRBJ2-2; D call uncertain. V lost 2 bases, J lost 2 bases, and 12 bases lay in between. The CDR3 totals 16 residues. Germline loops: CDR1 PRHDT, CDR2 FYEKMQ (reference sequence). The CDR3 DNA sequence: TGTGCCAGCAGCTTATTTACCCCACTCAACACCGGGGAGCTGTTTTTT. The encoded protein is CASSLFTPLNTGELFF.

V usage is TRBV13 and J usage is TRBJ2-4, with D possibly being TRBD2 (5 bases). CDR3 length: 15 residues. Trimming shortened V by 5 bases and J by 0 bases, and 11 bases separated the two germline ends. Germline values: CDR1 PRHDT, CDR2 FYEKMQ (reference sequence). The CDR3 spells CASSRGPGAKNIQYF. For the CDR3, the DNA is TGTGCCAGCAGCCGCGGGCCGGGAGCCAAAAACATTCAGTACTTC. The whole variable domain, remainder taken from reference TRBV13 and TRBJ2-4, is AAGVIQSPRHLIKEKRETATLKCYPIPRHDTVYWYQQGPGQDPQFLISFYEKMQSDKGSIPDRFSAQQFSDYHSELNMSSLELGDSALYFCASSRGPGAKNIQYFGAGTRLSVL.

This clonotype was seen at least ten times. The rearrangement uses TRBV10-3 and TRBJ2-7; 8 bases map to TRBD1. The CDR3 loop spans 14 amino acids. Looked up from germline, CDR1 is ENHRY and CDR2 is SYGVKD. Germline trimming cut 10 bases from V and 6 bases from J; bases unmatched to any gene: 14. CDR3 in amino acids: CATSISGQAAEQYF. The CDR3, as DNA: TGTGCCACCTCGATCTCGGGACAGGCGGCCGAGCAGTACTTC.